This TCR beta chain originates from a study of CD8+ T cells in alopecia areata (dated by TCRdb to the late 2010s). Study-wide context: Treated patients were enrolled in an open-label pilot trial of oral tofacitinib at 5 to 10 mg twice daily for moderate-to-severe alopecia areata. Amplification of TCRbeta CDR3 regions was done by immunoSEQ multiplex PCR using 35 Vbeta forward primers and 13 Jbeta reverse primers. Patients stayed on tofacitinib for 6 to 18 months and then had 6 months of follow-up off drug so that delayed response and recurrence could be assessed. The RNA source kit depended on sample type: the PAXgene miRNA kit for fixed scalp, the miRNeasy kit for PBMCs, and the RNeasy kit for mouse skin. Human TCRbeta sequencing covered scalp tissue and sorted CD4+ and CD8+ peripheral blood T cells from patchy and totalis/universalis alopecia areata patients and healthy controls. Biopsies were taken from tofacitinib-treated patients at baseline and at 4 and 24 weeks of treatment, and a later scalp biopsy was taken in several of the tofacitinib-treated patients. Scalp clonality was compared among normal scalp (n=4), patchy alopecia areata scalp (n=8), and alopecia totalis/universalis scalp (n=8). In treated patients, disease severity was measured using the SALT score, which gives the percentage of scalp surface area affected. The study used high-throughput TCRbeta sequencing to examine T cell clonal expansion in alopecia areata, in both the C3H/HeJ mouse model and human patients.

Reading the label with the study, this specimen's time point is: 24 weeks on oral tofacitinib. This sample's treatment or condition label indicates: oral pan-JAK inhibitor, 5-10 mg twice daily. From alopecia areata patients, peripheral blood was collected along with lesional scalp punch biopsies. PBMCs were separated by density centrifugation and stained for CD3, CD4 and CD8, after which CD4+ and CD8+ T cells were sorted on a FACSAria. Taken from cysteine to phenylalanine, the CDR3 has 13 residues. Only the CDR3 DNA is retained, 39 bases long and in frame from the first base. V has 3 bases trimmed and J has 8 bases trimmed; junction bases matching no gene number 5. The germline V gene encodes CDR1 KGHSH and CDR2 LQKENI. Libraries were constructed by the immunoSEQ multiplex PCR assay. RNA was extracted from all samples and reverse transcribed into cDNA as template for TCR sequencing. SuperScript III was used for first-strand cDNA synthesis, primed with a 2:1 mix of oligo-dT and random hexamers. Amplification bias was assessed with a synthetic immune receptor repertoire, and residual bias was removed computationally. The study's own analysis went as follows. Raw reads were preprocessed to remove errors, and CDR3 was defined according to IMGT conventions as the region from the conserved cysteine to phenylalanine. Clonality was computed by normalizing Shannon entropy by log2 of the number of productive unique TCRs and subtracting the result from 1. CD4 or CD8 identity of scalp clones was inferred by cross-referencing scalp TCRbeta sequences with sorted blood CD4 and CD8 repertoires. TCRdb's version of the immuneACCESS table is confined to in-frame rearrangements and falls short of the full clone set. An unresolved V gene accounts for under half of the shortfall where checked; the remainder is of unknown origin. That table supplies the V and J calls and clone size; D and trimming were determined from the DNA. The sample yields around 180,000 clones; 60% were counted once. The ten most abundant clones make up around 0.92% of the sample.

Here is what the overall study found, with its caveats: The treated cohort was small, with a single nonresponder, so links between baseline CD8+ expansion and response need larger studies. Higher clonality and more expanded CD8+ clones were observed in lesional scalp than in normal scalp, particularly in alopecia totalis/universalis, a finding suggestive of antigenic drive. Tofacitinib significantly decreased scalp clonality and the number of expanded CD8+ clones among the top 100 scalp clones. During tofacitinib treatment, many expanded lesional clones remained in scalp and blood, and this persistence may partly explain relapse after treatment is stopped. Compared with mice, TCR sequences shared between patients were less clear, possibly partly because of HLA diversity across the patient population. Unlike mouse skin, where gammadelta T cells dominate, normal human skin contains resident alphabeta T cells that get sequenced too, which complicates analysis of the scalp TCR repertoire.

To note about this clone: It has no known antigen specificity. No base-level quality is on record; no much larger clone is a single base apart.

Recombination joined TRBV18 with TRBJ1-2; TRBD1 lines up with 8 middle nucleotides. Here the sequenced sample was CD4+ T cells sorted from blood, taken at week 24, from a patient treated with tofacitinib. The sequence came from a human donor with alopecia areata. The sequence in DNA is TGTGCCAGCTCACCTGGACAGGGACGAGGCTACACCTTC. The resulting protein is CASSPGQGRGYTF. Beyond the CDR3, the reference TRBV18 and TRBJ1-2 genes provide the residues; the full variable domain reads: NAGVMQNPRHLVRRRGQEARLRCSPMKGHSHVYWYRQLPEEGLKFMVYLQKENIIDESGMPKERFSAEFPKEGPSILRIQQVVRGDSAAYFCASSPGQGRGYTFGSGTRLTVV.